The 20 T cell receptor beta chains in this list originate from one sample, sequenced in a study of T cell responses to AZD1222 COVID-19 vaccine. Here immunoSEQ multiplex PCR was the method, and the copy in TCRdb shows in-frame clones only, minus some. The profile covers under 150,000 clones, with over 75% appearing a single time and about 1.5% taken by the ten largest. Sequenced here: peripheral blood, sampled on day 0 of AZD1222 vaccination. These receptors were collected from an adult in good health.

As DNA, the CDR3 is TGTGCCTGGAGTGTGGGTCGGGCAGGAGGGGAAAAACTGTTTTTT. Protein: CAWSVGRAGGEKLFF. J is TRBJ1-4 and V is TRBV30; D unclear. CDR1 and CDR2 from the germline V gene are GTSNPN and SVGIG (reference sequence). The V gene lost 0 bases and the J gene lost 8 bases, with 16 bases spanning the gap. The CDR3 has 15 amino acids.

The chain joins TRBV27 to TRBJ1-4; D is unresolved. The CDR3 totals 16 residues. Per the germline V gene, CDR1 is MNHEY and CDR2 is SMNVEV (reference sequence). The germline V and J ends were trimmed by 4 bases and 0 bases, with 12 bases remaining between them. The CDR3 reads CASSYLGTATNEKLFF. DNA of the CDR3: TGTGCCAGCAGTTACTTGGGAACTGCAACTAATGAAAAACTGTTTTTT.

The chain combines TRBV30 with TRBJ2-7; 10 bases fit TRBD2. Germline lookup yields CDR1 GTSNPN and CDR2 SVGIG (reference sequence). The CDR3 covers 13 residues. The V segment lost 2 bases and the J segment 3 bases; nucleotides outside the gene matches: 1. For the CDR3, the DNA is TGTGCCTGGAGTTCTAGCGGGGGCTACGAGCAGTACTTC. Translating gives CAWSSSGGYEQYF.

The J gene is TRBJ1-2, the V gene TRBV19, with a tentative D call TRBD1 (5 bases). The germline V and J ends were trimmed by 3 bases and 4 bases, with 9 bases remaining between them. This CDR3 is 13 amino acids long. CDR1 is LNHDA and CDR2 is SQIVND in the germline V gene (reference sequence). CDR3 DNA sequence: TGTGCCAGTAGTATTTCGGGGGTCTATGGCTACACCTTC. Translating gives CASSISGVYGYTF. Full variable domain (missing parts from reference TRBV19 and TRBJ1-2): DGGITQSPKYLFRKEGQNVTLSCEQNLNHDAMYWYRQDPGQGLRLIYYSQIVNDFQKGDIAEGYSVSREKKESFPLTVTSAQKNPTAFYLCASSISGVYGYTFGSGTRLTVV.

The chain joins TRBV7-9 to TRBJ1-1; no clear D. Deletions cut 5 bases from V and 5 bases from J, with 15 bases between. Germline V gene sequence: CDR1 SEHNR, CDR2 FQNEAQ (reference sequence). The CDR3 covers 14 residues. CDR3 bases: TGTGCCAGCAGCCTAGGTGAGGGTTGGACTGAAGCTTTCTTT. Translated, it gives CASSLGEGWTEAFF. Looking up the rest from reference TRBV7-9 and TRBJ1-1 gives the full variable domain: DTGVSQNPRHKITKRGQNVTFRCDPISEHNRLYWYRQTLGQGPEFLTYFQNEAQLEKSRLLSDRFSAERPKGSFSTLEIQRTEQGDSAMYLCASSLGEGWTEAFFGQGTRLTVV.

This clone was detected only once. This sequence joins TRBV30 and TRBJ1-3; the D is unclear. CDR3 length equals 14 residues. V was pared by 0 bases and J by 1 base, with 7 bases between. Germline V CDR1 and CDR2: GTSNPN, SVGIG (reference sequence). The CDR3 sequence: CAWSVGGSGNTIYF. CDR3 nucleotide sequence: TGTGCCTGGAGTGTTGGAGGTTCTGGAAACACCATATATTTT.

V gene TRBV11-2 combines with J gene TRBJ2-2; D gene unclear. CDR1 and CDR2 from the germline V gene are SGHAT and FQNNGV. V was pared by 5 bases and J by 6 bases, with 13 bases between. The CDR3 is made up of 14 amino acids. CDR3 DNA: TGTGCCAGCAGCGGGTCCCGACGTCCCGGGGAGCTGTTTTTT. Its translation: CASSGSRRPGELFF.

The chain combines TRBV5-1 with TRBJ1-4; D not resolved. The CDR3 has 15 residues. Per germline, CDR1 SGHRS and CDR2 YFSETQ. Trimming took off 4 bases at V and 8 bases at J, with 18 bases between the two ends. CDR3 amino acids: CASSPAGDLGEKLFF. In DNA, the CDR3 is TGCGCCAGCAGCCCGGCCGGGGATCTGGGCGAAAAACTGTTTTTT.

This chain connects TRBV7-9 to TRBJ1-1, with unresolved D. V shed 5 bases and J shed 3 bases, with 10 bases lying between them. Germline V CDR1 and CDR2: SEHNR, FQNEAQ (reference sequence). CDR3 size: 13 residues. This CDR3 is CASSPTSDTEAFF. The CDR3 DNA is TGTGCCAGCAGCCCGACGTCGGACACTGAAGCTTTCTTT. Based on the CDR3 plus reference TRBV7-9 and TRBJ1-1, the full variable domain is DTGVSQNPRHKITKRGQNVTFRCDPISEHNRLYWYRQTLGQGPEFLTYFQNEAQLEKSRLLSDRFSAERPKGSFSTLEIQRTEQGDSAMYLCASSPTSDTEAFFGQGTRLTVV.

The chain joins TRBV27 to TRBJ1-4; no firm D call. Trimming cost V 5 bases and J 8 bases, with 9 bases left between them. Germline V CDR1 and CDR2: MNHEY, SMNVEV (reference sequence). This CDR3 has 12 amino acids. The CDR3 reads CASSLIGEKLFF. The CDR3 DNA reads as TGTGCCAGCAGTCTAATAGGGGAAAAACTGTTTTTT.

The chain combines TRBV5-8 with TRBJ1-2, with no clear D. Germline CDR1 SGHTS, CDR2 YDEGEE. V was clipped by 1 base and J by 8 bases, with 21 bases between them. The CDR3 extends over 16 amino acids. CDR3 DNA sequence: TGTGCCAGCAGCTTGCCGGAGCGCCACTTATTGGGAGGCTACACCTTC. Its translation: CASSLPERHLLGGYTF.

This chain uses TRBV4-2 with TRBJ2-2; 7 bases match TRBD1. Germline lookup yields CDR1 LGHNA and CDR2 YNFKEQ. The CDR3 contains 15 residues. V was clipped by 4 bases and J by 3 bases; unmatched bases: 5. The CDR3 spells CASSPGTVDTGELFF. CDR3 nucleotides: TGTGCCAGCAGCCCCGGGACAGTTGACACCGGGGAGCTGTTTTTT.

The V and J genes are TRBV19 and TRBJ2-3; the match to TRBD1 covers 7 bases. J gave up 0 bases and V 5 bases, and 14 bases lay outside the gene matches. There are 18 residues in the CDR3. Germline V gene data show CDR1 as LNHDA and CDR2 as SQIVND (reference sequence). CDR3 in DNA: TGTGCCAGTAGTGACGCCGCGGCGACAGGGCCCAGCACAGATACGCAGTATTTT. Its protein product is CASSDAAATGPSTDTQYF. The complete variable domain, with remaining parts taken from reference TRBV19 and TRBJ2-3, reads DGGITQSPKYLFRKEGQNVTLSCEQNLNHDAMYWYRQDPGQGLRLIYYSQIVNDFQKGDIAEGYSVSREKKESFPLTVTSAQKNPTAFYLCASSDAAATGPSTDTQYFGPGTRLTVL.

The V call is TRBV7-2, the J call TRBJ2-7, with D perhaps matching TRBD1 (5 bases). Trimming cost V 0 bases and J 4 bases, with 10 bases left between them. From germline, CDR1 is SGHTA and CDR2 FQGNSA. The CDR3 contains 14 residues. Written as DNA, the CDR3 is TGTGCCAGCAGCTTAGCAGGGGCTGCATACGAGCAGTACTTC. Its translation: CASSLAGAAYEQYF.

The chain couples TRBV4-2 to TRBJ2-5; 9 nucleotides align to TRBD2. Germline CDR1 and CDR2: LGHNA and YNFKEQ. V was pared by 4 bases and J by 4 bases, with 4 bases of the junction left unmatched. The CDR3 contains 14 residues. The CDR3 protein is CASSRASGAETQYF. CDR3 DNA sequence: TGTGCCAGCAGCCGGGCTAGCGGGGCAGAGACCCAGTACTTC.

The rearrangement uses TRBV3-1 (or the pseudogene TRBV3-2) and TRBJ2-5; D is perhaps TRBD2 (6 bases). This CDR3 contains 15 residues. The V gene's germline CDR1 is LGHDT and CDR2 YNNKEL (reference sequence). The germline V and J ends were trimmed by 7 bases and 4 bases, with 19 bases remaining between them. The CDR3 here is CASTPRRGAGETQYF. The CDR3, as DNA: TGTGCCAGCACCCCCCGGAGGGGCGCGGGAGAGACCCAGTACTTC.

The chain recombines TRBV19 with TRBJ1-2; no firm D call. Germline lookup yields CDR1 LNHDA and CDR2 SQIVND (reference sequence). V was pared by 5 bases and J by 3 bases, with 10 bases between. The CDR3 covers 13 residues. Here the CDR3 reads CASSSQTDYGYTF. For the CDR3, the DNA is TGTGCCAGTAGTTCCCAGACCGACTATGGCTACACCTTC. Complete variable domain (other parts from reference TRBV19 and TRBJ1-2): DGGITQSPKYLFRKEGQNVTLSCEQNLNHDAMYWYRQDPGQGLRLIYYSQIVNDFQKGDIAEGYSVSREKKESFPLTVTSAQKNPTAFYLCASSSQTDYGYTFGSGTRLTVV.

The chain links TRBV18 to TRBJ1-6, with unresolved D. The CDR3 has 15 amino acids. In germline, CDR1 is KGHSH, CDR2 LQKENI. The ends were cut back, 1 base at V and 10 bases at J, with 14 bases in the middle. The CDR3 region is CASSPLPTAGSPLHF. The CDR3 DNA follows: TGTGCCAGCTCACCACTTCCGACGGCCGGGTCACCCCTCCACTTT.

The rearrangement links TRBV3-1 (or the pseudogene TRBV3-2) to TRBJ2-7; 7 nucleotides line up with TRBD2. V lost 3 bases, J lost 2 bases, and 10 bases stayed unmatched. The CDR3 runs to 16 residues. The germline V gene has CDR1 LGHDT and CDR2 YNNKEL (reference sequence). CDR3 DNA: TGTGCCAGCAGCCATCCGAGCGGGGCCAGGGCCTACGAGCAGTACTTC. Translation: CASSHPSGARAYEQYF.

The genes are TRBV10-3 and TRBJ1-6, with D unresolved. In germline, CDR1 is ENHRY, CDR2 SYGVKD. This CDR3 contains 15 residues. Trimming removed 2 bases from V and 3 bases from J, with 8 bases in between. The CDR3 here is CAISESGNYNSPLHF. CDR3 nucleotide sequence: TGTGCCATCAGTGAGAGCGGGAACTATAATTCACCCCTCCACTTT.